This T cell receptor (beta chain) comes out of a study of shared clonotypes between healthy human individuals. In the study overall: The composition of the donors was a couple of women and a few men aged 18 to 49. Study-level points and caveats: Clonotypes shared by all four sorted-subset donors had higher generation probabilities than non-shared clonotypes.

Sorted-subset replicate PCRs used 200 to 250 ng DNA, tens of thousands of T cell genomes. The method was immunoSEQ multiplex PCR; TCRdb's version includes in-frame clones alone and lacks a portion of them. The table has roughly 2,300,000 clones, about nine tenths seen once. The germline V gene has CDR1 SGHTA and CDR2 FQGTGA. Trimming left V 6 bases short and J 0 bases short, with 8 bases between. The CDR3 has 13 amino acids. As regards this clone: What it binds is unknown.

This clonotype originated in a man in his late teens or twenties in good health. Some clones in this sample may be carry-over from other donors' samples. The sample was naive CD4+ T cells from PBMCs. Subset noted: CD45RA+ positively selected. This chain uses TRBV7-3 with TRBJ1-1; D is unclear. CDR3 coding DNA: TGTGCCAGCAGGCGAGAGGTGAACACTGAAGCTTTCTTT. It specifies CASRREVNTEAFF.